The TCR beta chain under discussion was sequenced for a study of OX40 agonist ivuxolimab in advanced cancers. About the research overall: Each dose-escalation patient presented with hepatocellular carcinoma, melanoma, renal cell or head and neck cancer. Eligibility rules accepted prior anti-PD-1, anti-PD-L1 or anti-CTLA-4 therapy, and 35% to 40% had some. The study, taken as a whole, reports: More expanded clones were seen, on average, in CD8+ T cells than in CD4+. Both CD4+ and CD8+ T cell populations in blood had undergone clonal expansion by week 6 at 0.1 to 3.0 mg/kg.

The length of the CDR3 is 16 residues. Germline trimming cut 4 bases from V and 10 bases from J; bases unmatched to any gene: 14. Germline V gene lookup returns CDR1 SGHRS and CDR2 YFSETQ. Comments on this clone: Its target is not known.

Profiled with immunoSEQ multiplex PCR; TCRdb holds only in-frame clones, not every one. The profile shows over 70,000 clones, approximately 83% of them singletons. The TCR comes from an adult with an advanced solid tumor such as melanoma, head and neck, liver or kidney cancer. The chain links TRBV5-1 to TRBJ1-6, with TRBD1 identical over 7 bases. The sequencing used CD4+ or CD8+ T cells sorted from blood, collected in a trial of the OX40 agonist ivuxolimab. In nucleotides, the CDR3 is TGCGCCAGCAGCCCCACAGACAGGGCAGGGGTCTCACCCCTCCACTTT. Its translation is CASSPTDRAGVSPLHF.